This T cell receptor beta chain was obtained from a study of CD8 T cells in ankylosing spondylitis. Points from the study as a whole: Ankylosing spondylitis blood appeared to carry a characteristic TCR beta motif of fewer than 10 highly homologous variants.

This clonotype was detected many times. As yet, its antigen is unknown. Each TCR beta library was made by quantitative 5'-RACE that incorporated molecular barcodes. TCRdb reprocessed the 5' RACE reads with MiXCR, giving one entry per CDR3 protein. The data show some 840,000 distinct CDR3 sequences, approximately 12% seen once. V was pared by 5 bases and J by 4 bases, with 23 bases between. The CDR3 length is 17 residues. CDR1 and CDR2 (germline): MNHEY, SMNVEV (reference sequence). Input material: blood, either unsorted or a sorted T cell fraction (not recorded which). The origin of this receptor is a male donor with ankylosing spondylitis. This sequence joins TRBV27 and TRBJ2-5; D may be TRBD1 (6 bases). The CDR3 DNA reads as TGTGCCAGCAGTGTCTTCGGCCTACAACAGGGAAGAGAGACCCAGTACTTC. This sequence encodes CASSVFGLQQGRETQYF.